These 18 T cell receptor beta chains came from one sample sequenced in a study of blood T cell repertoires in COVID-19. Here immunoSEQ multiplex PCR was the method, and the copy in TCRdb shows in-frame clones only, minus some. The sample contains about 140,000 clones, about 88% of which appear only once. Sequenced material: peripheral blood. The receptors here all came from a human donor in a cohort sampled during active COVID-19.

This rearrangement joins TRBV6-6 to TRBJ1-5; possibly TRBD1 for D (6 bases). This CDR3 region has 14 residues. Trimming pared 6 bases from V and 4 bases from J, leaving 13 bases between. Germline V CDR1 and CDR2: MNHNY, SVGAGI (reference sequence). The CDR3 DNA sequence: TGTGCCAGCAGCCCGGGGGGCGATAATCAGCCCCAGCATTTT. This gives the protein CASSPGGDNQPQHF.

The chain has TRBV6-5 and TRBJ2-3; D call uncertain. V was cut by 2 bases and J by 1 base, with 10 bases left in between. From germline, CDR1 is MNHEY and CDR2 SVGAGI. CDR3 size: 15 residues. The CDR3 region is CASSYRETRTDTQYF. CDR3 nucleotide sequence: TGTGCCAGCAGTTACCGCGAAACTCGCACAGATACGCAGTATTTT.

The J gene is TRBJ2-7, the V gene TRBV6-5, with 9 bases lining up with TRBD1. In germline, CDR1 is MNHEY, CDR2 SVGAGI. V dropped 10 bases and J dropped 2; count of bases not matched to a gene: 9. This CDR3 has 14 residues. The CDR3 loop is CATTGQGIPYEQYF. CDR3 bases: TGTGCCACTACGGGACAGGGAATCCCCTACGAGCAGTACTTC.

This chain uses TRBV4-2 with TRBJ2-6; 10 bases line up with TRBD2. The CDR3 is 20 amino acids. V gave up 0 bases and J gave up 1 base; unmatched junction bases: 9. The germline V gene has CDR1 LGHNA and CDR2 YNFKEQ. CDR3 DNA: TGTGCCAGCAGCCAAGAAAGACTAGCGGGTTGGGTATCTGGGGCCAACGTCCTGACTTTC. Its translation is CASSQERLAGWVSGANVLTF.

The J gene is TRBJ2-1, the V gene TRBV7-2; 9 bases agree with TRBD1. Germline V CDR1 and CDR2: SGHTA, FQGNSA. This CDR3 is built from 14 residues. Trimming removed 6 bases from V and 9 bases from J; junction bases left unmatched: 9. Here the CDR3 DNA reads TGTGCCAGCAGAACCGGGACAGGGAGGGGTGAGCAGTTCTTC. Protein product: CASRTGTGRGEQFF.

V gene TRBV6-5 combines with J gene TRBJ1-2; TRBD1 matches 10 bases. CDR1 is MNHEY and CDR2 is SVGAGI in the germline V gene. J was trimmed by 3 bases and V by 4 bases; bases with no gene match: 8. The CDR3 covers 16 residues. The CDR3 loop reads CASSWGTGVPDYGYTF. The CDR3 region has the DNA TGTGCCAGCAGTTGGGGGACAGGGGTCCCCGACTATGGCTACACCTTC.

The V and J genes are TRBV28 and TRBJ2-7; 13 bases match TRBD2. V trimming: 4 bases; J trimming: 3 bases; junction bases outside the gene matches: 18. Germline CDR1 is MDHEN and CDR2 is SYDVKM. The CDR3 extends over 20 amino acids. The CDR3 reads CASSWGLDGGGLAGYYEQYF. CDR3 coding DNA: TGTGCCAGCAGTTGGGGACTCGACGGCGGGGGACTAGCGGGATACTACGAGCAGTACTTC. The complete variable domain, with remaining parts taken from reference TRBV28 and TRBJ2-7, reads DVKVTQSSRYLVKRTGEKVFLECVQDMDHENMFWYRQDPGLGLRLIYFSYDVKMKEKGDIPEGYSVSREKKERFSLILESASTNQTSMYLCASSWGLDGGGLAGYYEQYFGPGTRLTVT.

This CDR3 reads CASKETGVLGRRGDYTF. DNA of the CDR3: TGTGCCAGTAAGGAGACAGGGGTTTTGGGCCGGCGCGGTGACTACACCTTC. The rearrangement joins TRBV19 to TRBJ1-2, with 8 bases fitting TRBD1. The CDR3 has 17 residues. Trimming removed 7 bases from V and 10 bases from J; junction bases left unmatched: 23. CDR1 and CDR2 from the germline V gene are LNHDA and SQIVND (reference sequence).

This chain uses TRBV25-1 with TRBJ1-1; 8 positions match TRBD1. Germline V gene sequence: CDR1 MGHDK, CDR2 SYGVNS. This CDR3 is 14 amino acids long. J lost 1 base, V lost 6 bases, and 4 bases had no gene match. The CDR3 here is CASRGTGGNTEAFF. In DNA form, the CDR3 reads TGTGCCAGCAGAGGGACAGGAGGGAACACTGAAGCTTTCTTT.

This sequence joins TRBV3-1 (or the pseudogene TRBV3-2) and TRBJ2-7; 8 bases line up with TRBD1. Germline trimming cut 1 base from V and 2 bases from J; bases unmatched to any gene: 13. Germline CDR1 and CDR2: LGHDT and YNNKEL (reference sequence). The CDR3 covers 18 residues. This CDR3 is CASSQAPYTGGITYEQYF. The CDR3 DNA is TGTGCCAGCAGCCAAGCCCCATATACAGGGGGTATCACCTACGAGCAGTACTTC.

This clone was found once. The chain recombines TRBV30 with TRBJ2-3; D not resolved. The germline V gene has CDR1 GTSNPN and CDR2 SVGIG (reference sequence). Between the trimmed V and J ends, which lost 3 bases and 1 base, there was a span of 8 bases. This CDR3 is 13 amino acids long. The CDR3 DNA sequence: TGTGCCTGGAGGCGTGGTGGCACAGATACGCAGTATTTT. Translation: CAWRRGGTDTQYF.

The chain combines TRBV12-3 or TRBV12-4 with TRBJ1-2, with 8 bases identical to TRBD1. CDR3 length equals 13 residues. V shed 4 bases and J 5 bases; nucleotides not matched to a gene: 3. The CDR3 coding sequence is TGTGCCAGCAGTTCCGGACAGGGTTATGGCTACACCTTC. Protein: CASSSGQGYGYTF.

CDR3 nucleotide sequence: TGTGCCAGCAGCTTAGACCCGACAGGGGGCCCACCTCTCTATGGCTACACCTTC. Translated: CASSLDPTGGPPLYGYTF. The V and J genes are TRBV11-3 and TRBJ1-2; 10 bases align to TRBD1. The CDR3 runs 18 residues. With 0 bases clipped from V and 4 bases from J, the junction kept 11 bases outside the gene matches. Germline V gene sequence: CDR1 SGHNT, CDR2 YENEEA.

The V and J genes are TRBV27 and TRBJ2-3; D is perhaps TRBD2 (5 bases). From germline, CDR1 is MNHEY and CDR2 SMNVEV (reference sequence). The V and J ends lost 11 bases and 6 bases respectively, with 21 bases between them. CDR3 size: 14 residues. The chain's CDR3 is CAGPLSSGYDTQYF. The DNA of the CDR3 is TGTGCCGGTCCACTGAGTTCGGGGTACGATACGCAGTATTTT.

This clone turned up a few times. The chain recombines TRBV27 with TRBJ1-2; 7 bases are a match to TRBD1. CDR1 is MNHEY and CDR2 is SMNVEV in the germline V gene (reference sequence). Unmatched junction bases numbered 7, after V lost 2 bases and J lost 4 bases. This CDR3 spans 15 amino acids. CDR3 protein: CASSLRGPNLYGYTF. The CDR3, as DNA: TGTGCCAGCAGTTTAAGGGGGCCGAACCTCTATGGCTACACCTTC.

This clone occurred once. The rearrangement links TRBV7-8 to TRBJ2-7; 9 bases map to TRBD1. The trim removed 6 bases at V and 6 bases at J, leaving 15 bases unmatched. Germline V lookup: CDR1 SGHVS, CDR2 FQNEAQ. The length of the CDR3 is 16 residues. CDR3 protein: CASSRATGTGRSEQYF. In DNA, the CDR3 is TGTGCCAGCAGTCGCGCTACCGGGACAGGGAGATCCGAGCAGTACTTC.

The chain is built from TRBV4-1 and TRBJ1-2; TRBD1 aligns across 8 bases. V shed 1 base and J 8 bases; nucleotides not matched to a gene: 9. The CDR3 spans 15 residues. The germline V gene has CDR1 MGHRA and CDR2 YSYEKL. CDR3 DNA sequence: TGCGCCAGCAGCCAAGCGGACAGGGCCCTTCTAGGCTACACCTTC. It encodes CASSQADRALLGYTF.

The gene calls are TRBV5-1 and TRBJ2-4; no definite D call. The CDR3 spans 13 residues. The germline V gene encodes CDR1 SGHRS and CDR2 YFSETQ. The V gene lost 4 bases and the J gene lost 1 base, with 6 bases spanning the gap. This chain's CDR3 is CASSATAKNIQYF. CDR3 sequence (DNA): TGCGCCAGCAGCGCTACGGCCAAAAACATTCAGTACTTC.